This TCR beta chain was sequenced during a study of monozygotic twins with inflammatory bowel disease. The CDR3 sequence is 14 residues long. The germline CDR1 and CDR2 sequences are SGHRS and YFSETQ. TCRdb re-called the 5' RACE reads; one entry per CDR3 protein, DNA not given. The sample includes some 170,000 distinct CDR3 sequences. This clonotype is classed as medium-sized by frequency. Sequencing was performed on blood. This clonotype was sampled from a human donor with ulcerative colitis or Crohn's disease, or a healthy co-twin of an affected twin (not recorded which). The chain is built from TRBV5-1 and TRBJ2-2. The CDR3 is CASSSGDNTGELFF.